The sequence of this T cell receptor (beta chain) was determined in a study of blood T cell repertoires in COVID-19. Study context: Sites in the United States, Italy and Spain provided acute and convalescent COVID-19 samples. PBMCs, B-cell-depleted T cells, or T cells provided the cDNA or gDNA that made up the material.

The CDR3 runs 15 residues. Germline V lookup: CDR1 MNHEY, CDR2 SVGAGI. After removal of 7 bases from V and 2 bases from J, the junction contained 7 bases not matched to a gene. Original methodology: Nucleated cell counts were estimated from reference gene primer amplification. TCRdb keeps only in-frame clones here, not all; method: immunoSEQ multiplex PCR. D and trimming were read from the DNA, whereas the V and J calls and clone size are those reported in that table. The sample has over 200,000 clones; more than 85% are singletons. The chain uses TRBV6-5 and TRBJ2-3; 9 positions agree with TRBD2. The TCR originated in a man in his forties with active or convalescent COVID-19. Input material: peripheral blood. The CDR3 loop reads CASTSAGGFTDTQYF. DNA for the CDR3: TGTGCCAGCACATCAGCGGGGGGTTTCACAGATACGCAGTATTTT.